Detailed here is one TCR beta chain. This sample is drawn from a study of blood T cell repertoires in COVID-19. Study overall: In each case, the material was cDNA or gDNA derived from T cells, B-cell-depleted T cells, or PBMCs.

V lost 6 bases and J 1 base, leaving 18 bases between the germline ends. Per germline, CDR1 KGHSH and CDR2 LQKENI. This CDR3 spans 16 amino acids. Original methodology: Reference gene primers were amplified, and this amplification served to estimate nucleated cell counts. This table comes from immunoSEQ multiplex PCR, and its TCRdb copy is limited to in-frame clones, with some not included. The D gene and trimming were derived from the DNA, and the V and J assignments and clone size from that table. The data contain 130,000 to 150,000 clones, 88% of them singletons. Residents of 24 US areas, aged about 18 to 95 years, made up the participants. The study assigned cohorts using participant-reported clinical history.

Specimen: PBMCs or T cells enriched from blood (not recorded which). The sequence was collected from a woman aged 30 to 39 with acute COVID-19. The V gene is TRBV18, the J gene TRBJ1-1; tentative D call: TRBD1 (5 bases). The CDR3 DNA follows: TGTGCCAGCTCGCGATACAAACAGGAGACGAACACTGAAGCTTTCTTT. Protein: CASSRYKQETNTEAFF.